The rows below give T cell receptor beta chains drawn from one sample of a study of blood T cell repertoires in COVID-19. Method: immunoSEQ multiplex PCR; TCRdb's copy keeps in-frame clones and lacks some. The table includes just over 300,000 clones, about nine tenths detected once. Sequences were obtained from peripheral blood. Receptor source: a woman under 40 with COVID-19, enrolled during active disease. Both conserved end residues are part of each CDR3. Fields, in order: CDR3 protein, CDR3 DNA, J gene, D gene, V gene, clone size. The D gene is left open where the match is weak. Rows give clone size only sometimes, using once, few, many, or a class for an expanded clone.

CASSQAGQGNGNTIYF	TGTGCCAGCAGCCAAGCGGGACAGGGTAATGGAAACACCATATATTTT	TRBJ1-3	TRBD1	TRBV3-1/TRBV3-2	few
CASMGKANYGYTF	TGTGCCAGCATGGGCAAGGCTAACTATGGCTACACCTTC	TRBJ1-2	.	TRBV6-6	.
CASSLGQGQQPQHF	TGTGCCAGCAGCTTAGGGCAGGGTCAACAGCCCCAGCATTTT	TRBJ1-5	.	TRBV5-6	.
CASSLRGSGNTIYF	TGTGCCAGCAGCCTCAGGGGCTCTGGAAACACCATATATTTT	TRBJ1-3	.	TRBV7-9	.
CASSLFSPGQGFMNTEAFF	TGTGCCAGCAGTTTATTCTCCCCGGGACAGGGGTTCATGAACACTGAAGCTTTCTTT	TRBJ1-1	TRBD1	TRBV27	many
CASCQTGANYGYTF	TGTGCCAGCTGCCAGACAGGGGCAAACTATGGCTACACCTTC	TRBJ1-2	TRBD1	TRBV6-2/TRBV6-3	.
CASSLWLKGPYGYTF	TGTGCCAGCAGCTTATGGCTGAAGGGGCCCTATGGCTACACCTTC	TRBJ1-2	.	TRBV7-8	.
CASSSGLAGGTEQYF	TGTGCCAGCAGCTCGGGACTAGCGGGGGGGACGGAGCAGTACTTC	TRBJ2-7	TRBD2	TRBV11-3	.
CASSVGATWNTEAFF	TGTGCCAGCAGCGTAGGGGCTACTTGGAACACTGAAGCTTTCTTT	TRBJ1-1	.	TRBV9	.
CASSPKQGTNSPLHF	TGTGCCAGCAGCCCCAAACAGGGTACAAATTCACCCCTCCACTTT	TRBJ1-6	.	TRBV6-5	once
CATSDYRDTQYF	TGTGCCACCAGTGATTACAGAGATACGCAGTATTTT	TRBJ2-3	.	TRBV24-1	.
CASSPGGDYGYTF	TGTGCCAGCTCACCTGGAGGGGACTATGGCTACACCTTC	TRBJ1-2	.	TRBV18	.
CASSLSGGELFF	TGTGCCAGCAGCTTAAGCGGCGGGGAGCTGTTTTTT	TRBJ2-2	.	TRBV11-1	.